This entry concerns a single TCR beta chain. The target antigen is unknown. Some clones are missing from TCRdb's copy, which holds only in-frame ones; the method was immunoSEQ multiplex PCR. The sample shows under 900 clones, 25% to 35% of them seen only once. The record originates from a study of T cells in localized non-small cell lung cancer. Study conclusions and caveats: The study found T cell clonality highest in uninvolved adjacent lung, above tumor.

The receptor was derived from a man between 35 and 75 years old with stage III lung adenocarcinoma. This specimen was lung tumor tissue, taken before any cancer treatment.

CDR3 region: CAWSTLDRGKAFF. The CDR3 nucleotides read TGTGCCTGGAGTACGCTTGACAGGGGGAAAGCTTTCTTT. The V call is TRBV30, the J call TRBJ1-1; TRBD1 aligns across 9 bases. Germline V gene data show CDR1 as GTSNPN and CDR2 as SVGIG (reference sequence). The CDR3 is made up of 13 amino acids. The ends lost 2 bases at V and 9 bases at J; junction bases unmatched: 7.